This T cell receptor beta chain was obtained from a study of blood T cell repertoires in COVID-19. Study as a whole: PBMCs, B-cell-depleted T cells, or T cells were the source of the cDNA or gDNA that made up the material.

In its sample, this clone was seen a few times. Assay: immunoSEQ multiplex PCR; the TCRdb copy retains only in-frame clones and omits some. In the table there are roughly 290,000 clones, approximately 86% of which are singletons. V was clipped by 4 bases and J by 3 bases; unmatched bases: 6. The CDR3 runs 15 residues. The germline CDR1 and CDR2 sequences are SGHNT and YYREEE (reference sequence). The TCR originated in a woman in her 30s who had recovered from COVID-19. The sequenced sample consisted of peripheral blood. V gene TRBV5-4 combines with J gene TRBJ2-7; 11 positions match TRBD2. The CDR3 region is CASSDGTSGFYEQYF. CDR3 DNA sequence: TGTGCCAGCAGCGACGGGACTAGCGGCTTCTACGAGCAGTACTTC.